This T cell receptor beta chain was documented in a study of shared clonotypes between healthy human individuals. Study findings and constraints: Naive subsets tended to show greater estimated richness than memory subsets. Shared clonotypes: approximately 5.3% naive CD4, around 3.4% naive CD8, roughly 2.2% memory CD4, approximately 0.4% memory CD8. Represented diversity (both genetic and exposure-history) was limited by the small number of donors.

Execution of the assay was at deep level. The method was immunoSEQ multiplex PCR; TCRdb's version includes in-frame clones alone and lacks a portion of them. This sample has around 2.1 million clones, with 95% found just once. For this clone: Its matching antigen is unknown.

The CDR3 is made up of 13 amino acids. The germline V gene has CDR1 MDHEN and CDR2 SYDVKM. V was pared by 7 bases and J by 0 bases, with 7 bases between. The chain couples TRBV28 to TRBJ1-5; no reliable D call. The sequence was collected from a man between 18 and 29 years old in good health. Sequenced input: naive CD4+ T cells sorted from blood. The subset here: CD45RA+ positively selected. CDR3 DNA sequence: TGTGCCAGCACGAGAGATAGCAATCAGCCCCAGCATTTT. As protein: CASTRDSNQPQHF.